A single sample is the source of the 21 T cell receptor beta chains below, sequenced in a study of blood T cell repertoires in COVID-19. TCRdb's copy holds only in-frame clones and misses some; the assay was immunoSEQ multiplex PCR. This repertoire shows approximately 350,000 clones, 75% to 90% found once; its top ten account for about 1%. What was sequenced was PBMCs or T cells enriched from blood (not recorded which). These receptors were obtained from a man aged 18 to 35 who had recovered from COVID-19.

The chain links TRBV7-9 to TRBJ1-2; D might be TRBD1 (6 bases). Looked up from germline, CDR1 is SEHNR and CDR2 is FQNEAQ (reference sequence). CDR3 length: 13 amino acids. Deletions cut 5 bases from V and 8 bases from J, with 15 bases between. Here the CDR3 reads CASSLTPGEGYTF. For the CDR3, the DNA is TGTGCCAGCAGCCTGACCCCAGGGGAAGGCTACACCTTC.

This chain connects TRBV4-2 to TRBJ2-7; TRBD1 might be the D (5 bases). Germline V gives CDR1 LGHNA, CDR2 YNFKEQ. V was shortened by 0 bases and J by 4 bases, with 13 bases between the two germline ends. The CDR3 extends over 15 amino acids. The CDR3 loop is CASSQDRRGWYEQYF. The CDR3 DNA is TGTGCCAGCAGCCAAGATCGAAGGGGTTGGTACGAGCAGTACTTC.

The J gene is TRBJ2-4, the V gene TRBV7-9, with a weak D call TRBD2 (5 bases). The length of the CDR3 is 16 residues. Germline loops: CDR1 SEHNR, CDR2 FQNEAQ (reference sequence). Trimming left V 1 base short and J 7 bases short, with 17 bases between. CDR3 coding DNA: TGTGCCAGCAGCTTAGAGGGTACCGCGGGCCGGAACATTCAGTACTTC. Amino acid sequence: CASSLEGTAGRNIQYF.

The chain is built from TRBV10-3 and TRBJ2-1; 13 bases are shared with TRBD2. CDR1 is ENHRY, CDR2 SYGVKD, per germline. The CDR3 contains 15 residues. V dropped 4 bases and J dropped 8; count of bases not matched to a gene: 5. CDR3 protein: CAISGLAGGRDEQFF. CDR3 in DNA: TGTGCCATCAGTGGACTAGCGGGAGGTCGGGATGAGCAGTTCTTC.

The chain links TRBV14 to TRBJ1-1, with D tentatively TRBD1 (5 bases). Trimming left V 6 bases short and J 5 bases short, with 19 bases between. Looked up from germline, CDR1 is SGHDN and CDR2 is FVKESK. The CDR3 totals 15 residues. The CDR3, as DNA: TGTGCCAGCAGAAAGAGTCAGGGTCTGTTGACTGAAGCTTTCTTT. It translates to CASRKSQGLLTEAFF.

This chain connects TRBV6-5 to TRBJ2-3, with a weak D call TRBD2 (5 bases). V was pared by 2 bases and J by 4 bases, with 13 bases between. Germline CDR1 MNHEY, CDR2 SVGAGI. This CDR3 is 15 amino acids long. CDR3 region: CASSYNDYASDTQYF. The CDR3 coding sequence is TGTGCCAGCAGTTACAACGACTATGCTTCAGATACGCAGTATTTT.

The chain links TRBV4-1 to TRBJ1-4; a possible D gene is TRBD1 (5 bases). V lost 8 bases and J 0 bases, leaving 7 bases between the germline ends. Per germline, CDR1 MGHRA and CDR2 YSYEKL. This CDR3 comprises 13 residues. CDR3 coding DNA: TGCGCCAGCCAGGGCTCAACTAATGAAAAACTGTTTTTT. Its protein is CASQGSTNEKLFF.

V is TRBV7-6 and J is TRBJ2-1; weak D call: TRBD2 (6 bases). The ends were cut back, 5 bases at V and 5 bases at J, with 16 bases in the middle. Germline lookup yields CDR1 SGHVS and CDR2 FNYEAQ. The CDR3 has 15 amino acids. CDR3 nucleotide sequence: TGTGCCAGCAGCACCCCCCGTGGGGGGAACAATGAGCAGTTCTTC. It yields the protein CASSTPRGGNNEQFF.

The chain uses TRBV5-1 and TRBJ1-3; 9 bases match TRBD1. The CDR3 is 17 amino acids. Per the germline V gene, CDR1 is SGHRS and CDR2 is YFSETQ. J was trimmed by 2 bases and V by 0 bases; bases with no gene match: 6. The CDR3 nucleotides are TGCGCCAGCAGCTTGGTAGCGGGACAGGGTCCTGGAAACACCATATATTTT. It specifies CASSLVAGQGPGNTIYF.

The chain combines TRBV6-5 with TRBJ2-5; TRBD2 agrees at 8 bases. V dropped 8 bases and J dropped 3; count of bases not matched to a gene: 11. The CDR3 is made up of 15 amino acids. Germline V gives CDR1 MNHEY, CDR2 SVGAGI. CDR3 DNA: TGTGCCAGCGGGGGTAGCGGGACTGGGGAAGAGACCCAGTACTTC. Its protein product is CASGGSGTGEETQYF.

The chain joins TRBV24-1 to TRBJ2-1; 8 bases map to TRBD2. The CDR3 runs 15 residues. Germline values: CDR1 KGHDR, CDR2 SFDVKD. J gave up 4 bases and V 9 bases, and 10 bases lay outside the gene matches. The CDR3 region has the DNA TGTGCCACCTCTAGGGCGGGGGGCAATTACAATGAGCAGTTCTTC. This encodes CATSRAGGNYNEQFF.

This chain links TRBV9 with TRBJ2-7; maybe TRBD2 (5 bases). CDR1 is SGDLS and CDR2 is YYNGEE in the germline V gene. Deletions cut 7 bases from V and 4 bases from J, with 9 bases between. The CDR3 has 11 residues. CDR3: CASGSTYEQYF. CDR3 nucleotides: TGTGCCAGCGGGAGCACGTACGAGCAGTACTTC.

The V gene is TRBV7-2, the J gene TRBJ1-5, with TRBD1 as a possible D gene (5 bases). V was trimmed by 1 base and J by 7 bases, leaving 14 bases between them. Germline CDR1 reads SGHTA; CDR2 reads FQGNSA. The CDR3 extends over 15 amino acids. CDR3 coding DNA: TGTGCCAGCAGCTTAGTGTTCGGGGGAGGACAGCCCCAGCATTTT. Its translation: CASSLVFGGGQPQHF.

V gene TRBV7-3 combines with J gene TRBJ1-1; 7 bases align to TRBD1. The germline V gene has CDR1 SGHTA and CDR2 FQGTGA. The CDR3 spans 14 residues. V lost 5 bases, J lost 7 bases, and 10 bases stayed unmatched. CDR3 DNA sequence: TGTGCCAGCAGCCCAAATGGCGGGACAGATGAAGCTTTCTTT. This gives the protein CASSPNGGTDEAFF.

The rearrangement uses TRBV7-8 and TRBJ1-1, with 8 bases that match TRBD1. The CDR3 length is 16 residues. V dropped 4 bases and J dropped 3; count of bases not matched to a gene: 10. CDR1 is SGHVS and CDR2 is FQNEAQ in the germline V gene. The DNA for the CDR3 is TGTGCCAGCAGCTCGGATGGGACAGGCTCGTACACTGAAGCTTTCTTT. This codes for CASSSDGTGSYTEAFF.

The chain recombines TRBV7-2 with TRBJ1-5; no definite D call. CDR1 is SGHTA and CDR2 is FQGNSA in the germline V gene. V gave up 4 bases and J gave up 3 bases, with 7 bases separating them. The length of the CDR3 is 13 residues. The CDR3 coding sequence is TGTGCCAGCAGCTCCTCTAACAATCAGCCCCAGCATTTT. Translating it yields CASSSSNNQPQHF.

This clone was counted once. The chain is built from TRBV5-1 and TRBJ1-5; TRBD1 aligns across 10 bases. With V trimmed by 4 bases and J by 7 bases, 8 bases remained unmatched. Germline values: CDR1 SGHRS, CDR2 YFSETQ. There are 15 residues in the CDR3. The CDR3 here is CASSPEGTGEQPQHF. As DNA, the CDR3 is TGCGCCAGCAGCCCGGAGGGGACAGGGGAACAGCCCCAGCATTTT.

The rearrangement links TRBV15 to TRBJ1-2, with TRBD1 matching over 9 bases. This CDR3 region has 15 residues. V lost 2 bases and J lost 3; bases outside the gene matches: 4. The germline V gene encodes CDR1 LNHNV and CDR2 YYDKDF (reference sequence). The CDR3 sequence is CATSRRDREYYGYTF. The CDR3 region has the DNA TGTGCCACCAGCAGAAGGGACAGGGAGTACTATGGCTACACCTTC.

The chain carries TRBV29-1 and TRBJ1-1; 8 bases map to TRBD1. V was clipped by 6 bases and J by 5 bases; unmatched bases: 14. The CDR3 length is 15 residues. Germline V gene sequence: CDR1 SQVTM, CDR2 ANQGSEA. The DNA for the CDR3 is TGCAGCGTCCAGGGACAGGTTAGACTTCGGACTGAAGCTTTCTTT. This sequence encodes CSVQGQVRLRTEAFF. Based on the CDR3 plus reference TRBV29-1 and TRBJ1-1, the full variable domain is SAVISQKPSRDICQRGTSLTIQCQVDSQVTMMFWYRQQPGQSLTLIATANQGSEATYESGFVIDKFPISRPNLTFSTLTVSNMSPEDSSIYLCSVQGQVRLRTEAFFGQGTRLTVV.

The chain is built from TRBV2 and TRBJ1-2, with D uncertain. Germline CDR1 reads SNHLY; CDR2 reads FYNNEI. CDR3 size: 15 residues. With 1 base removed from V and 4 bases from J, the gap between germline ends came to 13 bases. CDR3 nucleotides: TGTGCCAGCAGTGAAGTGGCAGGCCGTGGCTATGGCTACACCTTC. Translating it yields CASSEVAGRGYGYTF.

This chain uses TRBV5-4 with TRBJ1-2, with a tentative D call TRBD1 (5 bases). CDR1 SGHNT and CDR2 YYREEE come from the germline V gene (reference sequence). The V end lost 4 bases, the J end lost 5 bases, and 12 bases lay between the germline ends. The CDR3 runs to 13 residues. In DNA, the CDR3 is TGTGCCAGCAGCCAAGGACAAAGGTATGGCTACACCTTC. As protein: CASSQGQRYGYTF.